This T cell receptor (beta chain) derives from a study of regulatory T cells in long-lasting Graves disease. Background on the study: Graves' cases, newly diagnosed, had used antithyroid drugs under 3 months. Study results and limitations: TCR diversity was lower in persistent Graves' patients than in newly diagnosed ones.

CDR3 regions were amplified by Arm-PCR using iRepertoire HTBI primers to build TCR beta libraries. TCRdb re-called the multiplex PCR reads with MiXCR, one entry per CDR3 protein. The sample carries approximately 310,000 distinct CDR3 sequences, over 15% recorded once. Time point of the sample: newly diagnosed GD, antithyroid drugs for less than 3 months. RNA isolated from PBMCs was used to make the TCR library. This clonotype occurred many times. Its antigen is unidentified. CDR3 length: 19 amino acids. V shed 3 bases and J shed 5 bases, with 26 bases lying between them. This sequence joins TRBV12-3 or TRBV12-4 and TRBJ2-1; TRBD2 is a possible D gene (6 bases). The sequence derives from a female donor with Graves disease. The material sequenced was peripheral blood mononuclear cells (PBMCs), taken at new diagnosis, from a patient treated with antithyroid drugs. The CDR3 DNA reads as TGTGCCAGCAGTTTGGTAGGGCTCTTGGTCGGGAGTTCAGACAATGAGCAGTTCTTC. Its translation is CASSLVGLLVGSSDNEQFF.